A single T cell receptor beta chain is shown here with its context. Its antigen is still unknown. Here the CDR3 omits its conserved ending phenylalanine or tryptophan, so a read error is the likely source. Co-extraction of RNA and DNA was performed on 20-30 mg of unsorted bulk tissue. Without exception, tumor samples held over 85% viable tumor cells. Synthesis of TCR beta cDNA was carried out from 450 to 500 ng total RNA with a constant-region primer. Slightly modified ARM-PCR with three nested multiplex PCR rounds yielded TCR beta libraries. TRBV1-TRBV30 forward primers and a C-beta reverse primer were used in the first two PCR rounds, which each ran for nine to ten cycles. TCRdb analysed the multiplex PCR reads with MiXCR anew, one entry per CDR3 protein. The sample consists of 25,000 or so distinct CDR3 sequences, approximately 71% of them appearing once. The data were obtained in a study of tumor-infiltrating lymphocytes in primary liver carcinoma. About the study: The study included patients who were men and women aged 30 to 69 years. Overall study findings and caveats: Tumor-adjacent and tumor-blood pairs displayed less overlap than did pairs of tumor regions. Blood fell significantly below tumors in its top-250-clone fraction (p = 0.039).

Looked up from germline, CDR1 is SGHTA and CDR2 is FQGTGA. Trimming removed 8 bases at V and 3 bases at J, with 15 bases between. This CDR3 contains 14 residues. The clonotype was recovered from a woman aged 30 to 39 with primary liver carcinoma and hepatitis B virus infection. This chain joins TRBV7-3 and TRBJ2-3; a possible D gene is TRBD1 (5 bases). Source material: liver tumor tissue from sampling region 5. Documented subset: tumor region T5, tumor centre. In nucleotides, the CDR3 is TGTGCCAGCTGCTCGACAGCAGTTACAGATACGCAGTATTTA. It codes for CASCSTAVTDTQYL.